The rows below give T cell receptor beta chains drawn from one sample of a study of T cell responses to AZD1222 COVID-19 vaccine. Clones were sequenced by immunoSEQ multiplex PCR, and TCRdb holds only the in-frame ones, with some missing. There are approximately 150,000 clones in the sample; around 83% occur only once, and less than 6% lies in the top ten. The source material was peripheral blood, sampled 28 days after the second AZD1222 dose. Receptor source: an adult who received the AZD1222 COVID-19 vaccine. CDR3s include the opening cysteine and the closing phenylalanine or tryptophan. D genes are given only for firm matches. Only part of the rows carry a size: once, few, many, or a class if the clone is expanded.

v_call	d_call	j_call	clone_size	cdr3_nt	cdr3_aa
TRBV10-2	TRBD2	TRBJ2-4	NA	TGCGCCAGCAGTGAGTCGAAAGGGGAAGCGGGGACGGCCAAAAACATTCAGTACTTC	CASSESKGEAGTAKNIQYF
TRBV19	NA	TRBJ2-3	NA	TGTGCCAGCAGTAAAGGGATCAATCCTAGCACAGATACGCAGTATTTT	CASSKGINPSTDTQYF
TRBV5-1	TRBD1	TRBJ2-1	few	TGCGCCAGCACCGACCGGGACAGGGGTGTCAATGAGCAGTTCTTC	CASTDRDRGVNEQFF
TRBV5-6	TRBD1	TRBJ2-2	NA	TGTGCCAGCAGCTTGGACAGGGGGCTTACCGGGGAGCTGTTTTTT	CASSLDRGLTGELFF
TRBV28	TRBD2	TRBJ2-7	NA	TGTGCCAGCAGCTCCTTGCGGGGGGTCCCGGGCTACGAGCAGTACTTC	CASSSLRGVPGYEQYF
TRBV6-2/TRBV6-3	NA	TRBJ1-4	NA	TGTGCCAGCAGTTACACATCACAGGAAAAACTGTTTTTT	CASSYTSQEKLFF
TRBV19	NA	TRBJ2-7	NA	TGTGCCAGTAGTTCCAGTCGCGAGCAGTACTTC	CASSSSREQYF
TRBV2	NA	TRBJ2-7	NA	TGTGCCAGCAGTGAGCAGTACTTC	CASSEQYF
TRBV6-5	NA	TRBJ1-6	NA	TGTGCCAGCAGTTCCCCGAGTTCACCCCTCCACTTT	CASSSPSSPLHF
TRBV6-5	NA	TRBJ1-6	NA	TGTGCCAGCAGTTACTACAGGGTCAATTCACCCCTCCACTTT	CASSYYRVNSPLHF
TRBV27	NA	TRBJ1-1	NA	TGTGCCAGCAGTTTATACAGGGTGAACACTGAAGCTTTCTTT	CASSLYRVNTEAFF
TRBV3-1/TRBV3-2	NA	TRBJ2-7	once	TGTGCCAGCAGCCAAGGTCCAGGCGGGGTCTACGAGCAGTACTTC	CASSQGPGGVYEQYF
TRBV19	NA	TRBJ1-5	NA	TGTGCCTGCTGCCGGGAAGGGAGCAATCAGCCCCAGCATTTT	CACCREGSNQPQHF
TRBV13	NA	TRBJ1-1	NA	TGTGCCAGCAGCTTAAAAGGAGGCACTGAAGCTTTCTTT	CASSLKGGTEAFF
TRBV3-1/TRBV3-2	NA	TRBJ2-6	NA	TGTGCCAGCAGCCCGATGAGGGGCCGAGGGGCTGGGGCCAACGTCCTGACTTTC	CASSPMRGRGAGANVLTF
TRBV7-9	TRBD1	TRBJ1-4	NA	TGTGCCAGCAGCCTAGTCCCGGGACAGGGCGGTAATGAAAAACTGTTTTTT	CASSLVPGQGGNEKLFF
TRBV2	NA	TRBJ1-3	NA	TGTGCCAGCAGGGGCGGAAACACCATATATTTT	CASRGGNTIYF
TRBV11-3	TRBD2	TRBJ2-3	NA	TGTGCCAGCAGCTCCGGGCGGGGGGTTAAAGGCGTAGATACGCAGTATTTT	CASSSGRGVKGVDTQYF
TRBV2	NA	TRBJ1-3	NA	TGTGCCAGCAGTGAAGGCCCAGCCTCTGGAAACACCATATATTTT	CASSEGPASGNTIYF
TRBV19	NA	TRBJ1-6	few	TGTGCCAGTACGGTAGGGAGCGGGACGGGTAATTCACCCCTCCACTTT	CASTVGSGTGNSPLHF
TRBV28	NA	TRBJ1-3	once	TGTGCCAGCAGTTTATCAGGGGAGGAGGGGAAATTAGGAAACACCATATATTTT	CASSLSGEEGKLGNTIYF
TRBV10-3	TRBD2	TRBJ2-1	NA	TGTGCCATCCAGGGACTAGCGGGGTCCTACAATGAGCAGTTCTTC	CAIQGLAGSYNEQFF
TRBV12-3/TRBV12-4	NA	TRBJ1-6	NA	TGTGCCAGCAGTTTTTTCGTCGATTCACCCCTCCACTTT	CASSFFVDSPLHF
TRBV6-4	TRBD2	TRBJ2-3	NA	TGTGCCAGCAGCGCCGGGACTAGCGGGAGGGGAGATACGCAGTATTTT	CASSAGTSGRGDTQYF
TRBV7-2	NA	TRBJ1-3	NA	TGTGCCAGCAGCTTAGGGCAGGGAGGCGCTGGAAACACCATATATTTT	CASSLGQGGAGNTIYF
TRBV6-1	NA	TRBJ2-5	NA	TGTGCCAGCAGTGATGGGGGGAGAGGGGAGACCCAGTACTTC	CASSDGGRGETQYF
TRBV2	NA	TRBJ1-2	NA	TGTGCCAGCAGTGGCGAAACTACGGCACGTGGCTACACCTTC	CASSGETTARGYTF
TRBV19	NA	TRBJ1-1	once	TGTGCCAGTAGTTCCTATGTCAGCTTGAACACTGAAGCTTTCTTT	CASSSYVSLNTEAFF
TRBV5-6	NA	TRBJ1-5	NA	TGTGCCAGCAGCTTGGAAGGTCAGGGCGTACCCAATCAGCCCCAGCATTTT	CASSLEGQGVPNQPQHF
TRBV21-1	NA	TRBJ2-5	NA	TGTGCCAGCAGCAATGAGTCGATTACAGGGCCAGGGACCCAGTACTTC	CASSNESITGPGTQYF
TRBV29-1	NA	TRBJ1-3	NA	TGCAGCGTTGAAAACTCTGGAAACACCATATATTTT	CSVENSGNTIYF
TRBV4-1	NA	TRBJ2-1	NA	TGCGCCAGCAGCGAGGAGGGTCGCTCCTACAATGAGCAGTTCTTC	CASSEEGRSYNEQFF
TRBV28	NA	TRBJ2-1	NA	TGTGCCAGCAGGCCGCTGGGTGAGCCGTCTTACAATGAGCAGTTCTTC	CASRPLGEPSYNEQFF
TRBV30	NA	TRBJ1-1	NA	TGTGCCTGGAGTGTACCGGGCCTAAACACTGAAGCTTTCTTT	CAWSVPGLNTEAFF
TRBV3-1/TRBV3-2	TRBD2	TRBJ2-5	NA	TGTGCCAGCAGCCAAAGTAGCGGGAGGCTAGGGGAGACCCAGTACTTC	CASSQSSGRLGETQYF
TRBV3-1/TRBV3-2	NA	TRBJ1-5	NA	TGTGCCAGCAGCCAAGGGAGCAATCAGCCCCAGCATTTT	CASSQGSNQPQHF
TRBV5-1	TRBD1	TRBJ2-1	once	TGCGCCAGCAGCTCCGGACAGGGTCGTTACAATGAGCAGTTCTTC	CASSSGQGRYNEQFF
TRBV5-1	NA	TRBJ2-2	NA	TGCGCCAGCAGCTTGGCGGCGACTACAGGTGGGGAGCTGTTTTTT	CASSLAATTGGELFF
TRBV5-4	NA	TRBJ2-7	NA	TGTGCCAGCAGCTCCTCCTACGAGCAGTACTTC	CASSSSYEQYF
TRBV30	NA	TRBJ1-2	NA	TGTGCCTGGAGCCTAACTAACTATGGCTACACCTTC	CAWSLTNYGYTF
TRBV28	TRBD2	TRBJ2-1	NA	TGTGCCAGCAGCCCCGGACTAGCGGATGCCTACAATGAGCAGTTCTTC	CASSPGLADAYNEQFF
TRBV19	NA	TRBJ2-2	NA	TGTGCCGCCCAAGGGGTCTCCGCGGGCTTGACCGGGGAGCTGTTTTTT	CAAQGVSAGLTGELFF